The rows below give T cell receptor beta chains drawn from one sample of a study of Japanese encephalitis immunity and Zika vaccine responses. In TCRdb, the 5' RACE reads were re-called with MiXCR into one record per CDR3 protein. The sample consists of about 150 distinct CDR3 sequences, about 0.68% of them appearing once. Source: antigen-activated CD4+ T cells from blood, cultured, taken during a Zika inactivated vaccine study. These receptors were taken from an adult woman who received an inactivated Zika virus vaccine. CDR3s include the opening cysteine and the closing phenylalanine or tryptophan. The D gene is left open where the match is weak. The size of a clone is reported for some rows only, either as once, few or many, or as a class for expanded clones.

>TRBD2|TRBV30|medium-sized|TRBJ2-4
TGTGCCTGGGGTCCATTAGCGGGGGAGATCAAAAACATTCAGTACTTC
CAWGPLAGEIKNIQYF
>NA|TRBV28|large|TRBJ1-1
TGTGCCAGCAGTTTCATAGCACAGGGAGCGAACACTGAAGCTTTCTTT
CASSFIAQGANTEAFF
>TRBD1|TRBV5-5|large|TRBJ1-5
TGTGCCAGCAGCTTAACAGGGGGAACTTCCCAGCCCCAGCATTTT
CASSLTGGTSQPQHF
>TRBD1|TRBV7-9|large|TRBJ1-5
TGTGCCAGCAGCCTAGGACAGGGGGTGCAGCCCCAGCATTTT
CASSLGQGVQPQHF
>TRBD2|TRBV3-1|large|TRBJ2-1
TGTGCCAGCAGCCAAATAGGCGGGGGGGCCGTCAATGAGCAGTTCTTC
CASSQIGGGAVNEQFF
>TRBD1|TRBV4-3|large|TRBJ2-1
TGCGCCAGCAGCCAACCTGGACAGGACAATGAGCAGTTCTTC
CASSQPGQDNEQFF
>NA|TRBV7-2|large|TRBJ1-1
TGTGCCAGCAGCCTGACGACAGGAGTGGCCGCTTTCTTT
CASSLTTGVAAFF
>TRBD2|TRBV6-6|hyperexpanded|TRBJ2-5
TGTGCCAGCCAAACGGGGCTAGCGGGGGTTTATGAGACCCAGTACTTC
CASQTGLAGVYETQYF
>TRBD1|TRBV18|large|TRBJ1-2
TGTGCCAGCTCACCTGGGACAGGGGATAACTATGGCTACACCTTC
CASSPGTGDNYGYTF
>NA|TRBV7-9|large|TRBJ1-3
TGTGCCAGCAGCTCACAGGGTATTGGGGACACCATATATTTT
CASSSQGIGDTIYF
>NA|TRBV29-1|hyperexpanded|TRBJ2-1
TGCAGCGTTGAAGATGGATTTAGGGAAGGGCAGTTCTTC
CSVEDGFREGQFF
>TRBD1|TRBV7-9|large|TRBJ2-7
TGTGCCAGCAGCCCCCAACCCCCGGGACAGGGGGCGGACGAGCAGTACTTC
CASSPQPPGQGADEQYF
>TRBD2|TRBV13|few|TRBJ2-7
TGTGCCAGCAGCTTACACGGGAGGGTTAACTACGAGCAGTACTTC
CASSLHGRVNYEQYF
>NA|TRBV11-2|large|TRBJ2-2
TGTGCCAGCAGCCCTGGAGCAGGCTTTAACACCGGGGAGCTGTTTTTT
CASSPGAGFNTGELFF
>TRBD2|TRBV6-2/TRBV6-3|large|TRBJ2-1
TGTGCCAGCAGTAGGGGACTAGCGGGGGTCCACAATGAGCAGTTCTTC
CASSRGLAGVHNEQFF
>NA|TRBV4-3|hyperexpanded|TRBJ1-1
TGCGCCAGCAGCCTCGACCCGGGGAGAAACACTGAAGCTTTCTTT
CASSLDPGRNTEAFF
>TRBD1|TRBV20-1|medium-sized|TRBJ1-2
TGCAGTGCTCTATTCCCGGGACAGGGGCACTATGGCTACACCTTC
CSALFPGQGHYGYTF
>TRBD1|TRBV5-8|large|TRBJ1-2
TGTGCCAGCAGCTTAAATCAGGGGGTAAATGGCTACACCTTC
CASSLNQGVNGYTF
>TRBD1|TRBV6-1|NA|TRBJ1-2
TGTGCCAGCAGTGAGGGACAGGGGGTAGGTGGCTACACCTTC
CASSEGQGVGGYTF
>NA|TRBV18|large|TRBJ1-1
TGTGCCAGCTCACCAAACTGGGAGAACACTGAAGCTTTCTTT
CASSPNWENTEAFF
>TRBD1|TRBV6-6|large|TRBJ2-7
TGTGCCAGCAGTAATACAGGGGGCTCCTACGAGCAGTACTTC
CASSNTGGSYEQYF
>NA|TRBV11-2|large|TRBJ1-1
TGTGCCAGCAGCTTGGTTGGGACCGGGGCAGAAGCTTTCTTT
CASSLVGTGAEAFF
>NA|TRBV5-3|large|TRBJ2-1
TGTGCCAGAAGCTTCGTAGATGAGCGGGCCTACAATGAGCAGTTCTTC
CARSFVDERAYNEQFF
>NA|TRBV12-3/TRBV12-4|large|TRBJ1-1
TGTGCCAGCAGTCCCGGTACAGGGTTGGCCACTGAAGCTTTCTTT
CASSPGTGLATEAFF
>NA|TRBV7-2|hyperexpanded|TRBJ1-1
TGTGCCAGCAGAATCGGGGGGCTGGGGACTGAAGCTTTCTTT
CASRIGGLGTEAFF
>NA|TRBV7-2|large|TRBJ1-5
TGTGCCAGCAGCATGGACCTCAATCAGCCCCAGCATTTT
CASSMDLNQPQHF
>NA|TRBV19|medium-sized|TRBJ1-1
TGTGCCAGTAGCCTCGTGGGGGGCACTGAAGCTTTCTTT
CASSLVGGTEAFF
>NA|TRBV19|few|TRBJ1-1
TGTGCCAGTAAAGTGGACACAGGCTTTGCTGAAGCTTTCTTT
CASKVDTGFAEAFF
>NA|TRBV7-2|large|TRBJ1-6
TGTGCCAGCAGCTTAGGGGGTCAGGGGTCCAGCTCCTATAATTCACCCCTCCACTTT
CASSLGGQGSSSYNSPLHF
>NA|TRBV19|medium-sized|TRBJ2-7
TGTGCCAGTAGTATAGCCGGCACTTACTACGAGCAGTACTTC
CASSIAGTYYEQYF
>NA|TRBV2|hyperexpanded|TRBJ2-2
TGTGCCAGCAGTGAAGATTGGACCGGGGAGCTGTTTTTT
CASSEDWTGELFF
>NA|TRBV19|large|TRBJ2-7
TGTGCCAGTAGTATAGGGGAGTACGAGCAGTACTTC
CASSIGEYEQYF
>NA|TRBV3-1|large|TRBJ1-2
TGTGCCAGCAGCCAAGGAATCCCAGGGGCAAGGTCCTTC
CASSQGIPGARSF
>NA|TRBV18|large|TRBJ2-6
TGTGCCAGCTCACCACGGCAGGTTGATACCTCTGGGGCCAACGTCCTGACTTTC
CASSPRQVDTSGANVLTF